The clone carrying this TCR beta chain appeared a few times. Assay: immunoSEQ multiplex PCR; the TCRdb copy retains only in-frame clones and omits some. The table has about 160,000 clones, 92% seen once; the top ten hold 0.55% to 0.7%. This sample is drawn from a study of control samples from healthy donors and cancer patients. The CDR3 spans 16 residues. V was trimmed by 2 bases and J by 0 bases, leaving 11 bases between them. Germline lookup yields CDR1 KGHSH and CDR2 LQKENI. The rearrangement joins TRBV18 to TRBJ1-3; D unresolved. Sequenced: blood. The sequence derives from a woman aged 25-40 years in good health. The CDR3: CASSPDQTGSGNTIYF. For the CDR3, the DNA is TGTGCCAGCTCACCAGATCAGACGGGCTCTGGAAACACCATATATTTT.